Listed below are T cell receptor beta chains from one sample, sequenced in a study of blood T cell repertoires in COVID-19. This table comes from immunoSEQ multiplex PCR, and its TCRdb copy is limited to in-frame clones, with some not included. There are about 310,000 clones in the sample; around 84% occur only once, and around 1.8% lies in the top ten. Sequencing was done on a sample of PBMCs or T cells enriched from blood (not recorded which). These receptors all come from a young woman who had been exposed to COVID-19. Both conserved end residues are part of each CDR3. The D gene is left open where the match is weak. Rows may omit the clone size; those that give it use once, few, many or a size class.

TRBV6-5	-	TRBJ1-2	-	13	CASSFLGGDGYTF	TGTGCCAGCAGTTTTTTGGGGGGGGATGGCTACACCTTC
TRBV3-1/TRBV3-2	-	TRBJ2-7	few	11	CASGWASEQYF	TGTGCCAGCGGCTGGGCGAGCGAGCAGTACTTC
TRBV4-3	TRBD1	TRBJ2-3	-	15	CASSQNRGYIYTQYF	TGCGCCAGCAGCCAAAACAGGGGATATATATATACGCAGTATTTT
TRBV30	-	TRBJ1-1	-	15	CAWSVGPPRRTEAFF	TGTGCCTGGAGTGTAGGACCGCCGAGGAGGACTGAAGCTTTCTTT
TRBV4-2	TRBD1	TRBJ1-2	-	14	CASSHTGGDYGYTF	TGTGCCAGCAGCCATACAGGGGGCGACTATGGCTACACCTTC
TRBV28	TRBD1	TRBJ1-2	-	18	CASSPLGQGDWANYGYTF	TGTGCCAGCAGTCCCCTCGGGCAGGGGGATTGGGCTAACTATGGCTACACCTTC
TRBV19	-	TRBJ1-3	-	15	CASSFGTTSGNTIYF	TGTGCCAGTAGTTTCGGGACAACCTCTGGAAACACCATATATTTT
TRBV12-3/TRBV12-4	-	TRBJ2-5	-	13	CASSFLRGETQYF	TGTGCCAGCAGTTTCTTGAGAGGAGAGACCCAGTACTTC
TRBV25-1	TRBD1	TRBJ2-7	-	14	CASSPRTGYRQQYF	TGTGCCAGCAGTCCCCGGACAGGGTATCGACAGCAGTACTTC
TRBV14	-	TRBJ1-1	-	13	CASSQFGGTEAFF	TGTGCCAGCAGCCAATTCGGGGGGACTGAAGCTTTCTTT
TRBV24-1	TRBD1	TRBJ2-1	-	16	CATSERTGYSSNEQFF	TGTGCCACCAGTGAAAGGACAGGGTACTCCTCCAATGAGCAGTTCTTC
TRBV19	-	TRBJ1-1	-	16	CASKVLGPTMNTEAFF	TGTGCCAGTAAGGTCCTAGGGCCGACTATGAACACTGAAGCTTTCTTT
TRBV28	-	TRBJ1-6	-	17	CASSFPPGGTYNSPLHF	TGTGCCAGCAGTTTCCCCCCCGGGGGGACATATAATTCACCCCTCCACTTT
TRBV30	-	TRBJ2-6	-	16	CAWKFPRGSGANVLTF	TGTGCCTGGAAATTCCCCAGGGGCTCTGGGGCCAACGTCCTGACTTTC
TRBV5-1	-	TRBJ1-4	-	16	CASSLVGIATNEKLFF	TGCGCCAGCAGCTTGGTCGGGATTGCAACTAATGAAAAACTGTTTTTT